A single sample gave rise to the 3 T cell receptor beta chains below, sequenced in a study of CXCR3-negative and CXCR3-positive naive CD8 T cells. General study points: CXCR3-positive naive cells had TRB CDR3s that were more hydrophobic than CXCR3-negative naive cells had.

cDNA libraries for TRB were generated by 5' RACE incorporating UMI labels. TCRdb reprocessed the 5' RACE reads, with one entry per CDR3 protein and no DNA. The sample has roughly 120,000 distinct CDR3 sequences; the top ten hold around 0.62%. These TCRs' antigens remain unknown. Sequencing was done on a sample of naive CXCR3+ CD8+ T cells from blood. Subset indicated: CD45RO-CCR7+CD27+CD95- naive CD8+ T cells expressing CXCR3 (TNR3+). All receptors come from a human donor in good health. Some clones in this sample may be carry-over from other donors' samples.

The genes are TRBV29-1 and TRBJ2-7; lacking DNA, the TRBD1 call made by TCRdb goes unchecked. The CDR3 consists of 13 residues. Germline V gives CDR1 SQVTM, CDR2 ANQGSEA. The CDR3 is CSVVGDRGWEQYF.

This sequence joins TRBV5-1 and TRBJ2-3; TCRdb's D call, TRBD2, is unchecked because there is no DNA. Germline lookup yields CDR1 SGHRS and CDR2 YFSETQ. The CDR3 consists of 16 residues. The CDR3 loop reads CASSLGAGGPTDTQYF.

The rearrangement links TRBV20-1 to TRBJ1-2; TCRdb reports TRBD1, a call that lacks DNA to check it against. The germline gives CDR1 DFQATT, CDR2 SNEGSKA (reference sequence). The CDR3 consists of 15 residues. The CDR3 sequence is CSARDSRGGNYGYTF.